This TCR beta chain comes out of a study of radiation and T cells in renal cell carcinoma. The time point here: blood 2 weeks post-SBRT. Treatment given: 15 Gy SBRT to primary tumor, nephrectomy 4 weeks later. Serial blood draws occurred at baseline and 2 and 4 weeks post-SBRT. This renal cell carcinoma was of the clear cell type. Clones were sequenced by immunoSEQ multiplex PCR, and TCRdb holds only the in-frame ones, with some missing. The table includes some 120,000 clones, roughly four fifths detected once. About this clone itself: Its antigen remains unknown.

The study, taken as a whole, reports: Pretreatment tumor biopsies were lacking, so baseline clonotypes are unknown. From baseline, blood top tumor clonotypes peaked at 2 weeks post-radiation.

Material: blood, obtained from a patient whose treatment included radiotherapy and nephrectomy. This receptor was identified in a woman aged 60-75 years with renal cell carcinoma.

The CDR3 bases are TGTGCCAGCAGCAATGGTGAAAAACTGTTTTTT. Translating it yields CASSNGEKLFF. The chain couples TRBV11-2 to TRBJ1-4; D is unclear. Trimming left V 5 bases short and J 7 bases short, with 5 bases between. The CDR3 has 11 amino acids. Per germline, CDR1 SGHAT and CDR2 FQNNGV.